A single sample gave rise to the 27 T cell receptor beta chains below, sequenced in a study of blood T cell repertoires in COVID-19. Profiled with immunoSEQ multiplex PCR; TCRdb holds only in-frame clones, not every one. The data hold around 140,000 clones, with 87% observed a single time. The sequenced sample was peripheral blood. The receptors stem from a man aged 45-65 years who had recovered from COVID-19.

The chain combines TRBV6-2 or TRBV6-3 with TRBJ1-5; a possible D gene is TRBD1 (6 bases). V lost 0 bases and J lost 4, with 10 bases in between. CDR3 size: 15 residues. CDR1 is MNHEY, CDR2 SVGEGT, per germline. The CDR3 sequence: CASSYSLGANQPQHF. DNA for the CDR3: TGTGCCAGCAGTTACTCGTTGGGGGCTAATCAGCCCCAGCATTTT.

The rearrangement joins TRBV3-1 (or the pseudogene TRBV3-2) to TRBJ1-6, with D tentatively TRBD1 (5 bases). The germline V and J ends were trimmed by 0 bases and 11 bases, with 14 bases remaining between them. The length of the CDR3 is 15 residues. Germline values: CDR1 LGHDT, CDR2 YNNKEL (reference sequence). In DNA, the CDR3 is TGTGCCAGCAGCCAAGATCCCGACAGAGCGACACCCCTCCACTTT. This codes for CASSQDPDRATPLHF.

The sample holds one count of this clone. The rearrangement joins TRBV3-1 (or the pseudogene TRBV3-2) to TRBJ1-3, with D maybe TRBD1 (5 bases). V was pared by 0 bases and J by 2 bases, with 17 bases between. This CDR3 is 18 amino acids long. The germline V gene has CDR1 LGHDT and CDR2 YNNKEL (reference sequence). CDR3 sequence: CASSQDLWGVGTGNTIYF. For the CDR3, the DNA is TGTGCCAGCAGCCAAGATCTCTGGGGGGTGGGAACTGGAAACACCATATATTTT.

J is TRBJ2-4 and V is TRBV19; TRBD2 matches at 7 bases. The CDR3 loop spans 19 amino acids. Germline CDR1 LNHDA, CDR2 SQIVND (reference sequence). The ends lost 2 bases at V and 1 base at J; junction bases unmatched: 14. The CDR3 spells CASSIRLADMGVAKNIQYF. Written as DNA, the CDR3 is TGTGCCAGTAGTATACGCCTAGCGGACATGGGGGTGGCCAAAAACATTCAGTACTTC.

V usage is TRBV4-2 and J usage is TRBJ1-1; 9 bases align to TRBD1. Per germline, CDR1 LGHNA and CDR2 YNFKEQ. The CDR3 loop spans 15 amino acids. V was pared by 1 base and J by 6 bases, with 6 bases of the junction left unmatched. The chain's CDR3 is CASSQAGQGKAEAFF. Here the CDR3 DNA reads TGTGCCAGCAGCCAAGCCGGACAGGGGAAGGCTGAAGCTTTCTTT.

This CDR3 is CASSQRTGPNSPLHF. In DNA, the CDR3 is TGTGCCAGCAGCCAACGGACAGGGCCTAATTCACCCCTCCACTTT. The rearrangement joins TRBV11-3 to TRBJ1-6, with 8 positions matching TRBD1. This CDR3 region has 15 residues. V was pared by 5 bases and J by 6 bases, with 6 bases of the junction left unmatched. Germline V gene data show CDR1 as SGHNT and CDR2 as YENEEA.

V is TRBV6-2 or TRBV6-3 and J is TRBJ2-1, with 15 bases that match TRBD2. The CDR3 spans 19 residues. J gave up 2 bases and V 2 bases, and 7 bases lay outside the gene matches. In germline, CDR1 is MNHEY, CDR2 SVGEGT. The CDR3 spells CASSYDRTSGGDPYNEQFF. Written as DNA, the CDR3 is TGTGCCAGCAGTTACGACAGGACTAGCGGGGGGGACCCCTACAATGAGCAGTTCTTC.

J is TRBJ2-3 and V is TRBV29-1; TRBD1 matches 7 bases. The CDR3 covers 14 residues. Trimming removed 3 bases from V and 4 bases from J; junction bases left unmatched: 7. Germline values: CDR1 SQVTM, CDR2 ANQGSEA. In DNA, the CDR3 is TGCAGCGTTGAGGATACAGGGGCAGCAGATACGCAGTATTTT. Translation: CSVEDTGAADTQYF.

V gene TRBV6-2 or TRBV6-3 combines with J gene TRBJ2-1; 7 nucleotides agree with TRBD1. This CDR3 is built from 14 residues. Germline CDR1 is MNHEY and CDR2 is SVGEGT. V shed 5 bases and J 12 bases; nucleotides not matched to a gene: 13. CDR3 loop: CASSQPRDSEGQFF. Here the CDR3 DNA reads TGTGCCAGCAGTCAACCCCGGGACAGCGAGGGGCAGTTCTTC.

The CDR3 region has the DNA TGCGCCAGCACTTCACAGGGTGGAGGCTACACCTTC. It encodes CASTSQGGGYTF. The V gene is TRBV5-1, the J gene TRBJ1-2, with D possibly being TRBD1 (6 bases). The V gene lost 6 bases and the J gene lost 8 bases, with 14 bases spanning the gap. Germline CDR1 reads SGHRS; CDR2 reads YFSETQ. The CDR3 runs 12 residues.

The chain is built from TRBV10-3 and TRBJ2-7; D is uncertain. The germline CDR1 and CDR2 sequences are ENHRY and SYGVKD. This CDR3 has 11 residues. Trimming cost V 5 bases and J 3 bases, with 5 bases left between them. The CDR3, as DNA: TGTGCCATCAGTCCGGGCTACGAGCAGTACTTC. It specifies CAISPGYEQYF.

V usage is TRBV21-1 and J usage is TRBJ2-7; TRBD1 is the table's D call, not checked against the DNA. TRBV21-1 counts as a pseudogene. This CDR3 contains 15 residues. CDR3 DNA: TGTGCCAGCAGCAAAGGAGGGACAGGACCGTACGAGCAGTACTTC. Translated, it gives CASSKGGTGPYEQYF.

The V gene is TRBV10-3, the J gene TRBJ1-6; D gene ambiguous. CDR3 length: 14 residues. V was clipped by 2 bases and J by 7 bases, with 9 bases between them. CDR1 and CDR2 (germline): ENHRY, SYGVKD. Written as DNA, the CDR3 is TGTGCCATCAGTGAGCGGGGAGGGAATTCACCCCTCCACTTT. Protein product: CAISERGGNSPLHF.

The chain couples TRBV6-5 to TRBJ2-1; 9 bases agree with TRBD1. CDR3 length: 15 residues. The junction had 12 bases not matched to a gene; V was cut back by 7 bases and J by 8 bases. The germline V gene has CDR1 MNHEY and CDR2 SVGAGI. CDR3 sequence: CASKMDRGFVYEQFF. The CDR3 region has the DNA TGTGCCAGCAAAATGGACAGGGGCTTTGTATATGAGCAGTTCTTC.

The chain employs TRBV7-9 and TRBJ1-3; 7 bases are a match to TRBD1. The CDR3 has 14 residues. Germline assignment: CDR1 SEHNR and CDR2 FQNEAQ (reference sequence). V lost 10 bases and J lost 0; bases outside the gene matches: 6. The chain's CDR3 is CATGTAGSGNTIYF. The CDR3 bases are TGTGCCACCGGGACAGCAGGCTCTGGAAACACCATATATTTT.

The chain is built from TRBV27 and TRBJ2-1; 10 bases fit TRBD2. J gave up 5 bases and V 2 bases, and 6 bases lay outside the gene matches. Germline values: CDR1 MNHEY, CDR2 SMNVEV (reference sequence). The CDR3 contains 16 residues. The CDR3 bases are TGTGCCAGCAGTTTAACCCTAGCGGGGGTAAACAATGAGCAGTTCTTC. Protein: CASSLTLAGVNNEQFF.

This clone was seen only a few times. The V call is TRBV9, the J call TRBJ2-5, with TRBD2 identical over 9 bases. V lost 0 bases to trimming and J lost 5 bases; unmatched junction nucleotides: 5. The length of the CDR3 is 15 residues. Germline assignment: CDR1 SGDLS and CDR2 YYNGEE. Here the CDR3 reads CASSVGLAGSETQYF. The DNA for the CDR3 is TGTGCCAGCAGCGTAGGGCTAGCGGGGTCGGAGACCCAGTACTTC.

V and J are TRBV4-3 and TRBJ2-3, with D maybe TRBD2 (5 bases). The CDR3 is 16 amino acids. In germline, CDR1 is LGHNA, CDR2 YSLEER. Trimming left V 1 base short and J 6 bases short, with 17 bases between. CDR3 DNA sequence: TGCGCCAGCAGCCAAGCTTGGGGAGAGAGGAGGGATACGCAGTATTTT. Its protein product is CASSQAWGERRDTQYF.

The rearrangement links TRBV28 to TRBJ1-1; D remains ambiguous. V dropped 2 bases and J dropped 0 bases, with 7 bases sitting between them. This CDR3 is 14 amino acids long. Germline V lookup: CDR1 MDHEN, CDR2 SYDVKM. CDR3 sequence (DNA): TGTGCCAGCAGTTTACCAGGCCTGAACACTGAAGCTTTCTTT. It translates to CASSLPGLNTEAFF. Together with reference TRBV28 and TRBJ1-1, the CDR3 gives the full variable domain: DVKVTQSSRYLVKRTGEKVFLECVQDMDHENMFWYRQDPGLGLRLIYFSYDVKMKEKGDIPEGYSVSREKKERFSLILESASTNQTSMYLCASSLPGLNTEAFFGQGTRLTVV.

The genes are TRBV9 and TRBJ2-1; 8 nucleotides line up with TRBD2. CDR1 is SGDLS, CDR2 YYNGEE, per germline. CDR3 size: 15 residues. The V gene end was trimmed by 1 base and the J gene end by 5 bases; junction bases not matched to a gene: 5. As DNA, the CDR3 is TGTGCCAGCAGCGTAACGGGACTAGTCGACAATGAGCAGTTCTTC. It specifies CASSVTGLVDNEQFF.

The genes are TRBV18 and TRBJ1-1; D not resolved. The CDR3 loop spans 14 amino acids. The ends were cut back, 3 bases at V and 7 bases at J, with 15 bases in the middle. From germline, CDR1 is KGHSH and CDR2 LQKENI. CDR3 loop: CASSPQALGNEAFF. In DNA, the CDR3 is TGTGCCAGCTCACCTCAGGCCCTCGGGAATGAAGCTTTCTTT.

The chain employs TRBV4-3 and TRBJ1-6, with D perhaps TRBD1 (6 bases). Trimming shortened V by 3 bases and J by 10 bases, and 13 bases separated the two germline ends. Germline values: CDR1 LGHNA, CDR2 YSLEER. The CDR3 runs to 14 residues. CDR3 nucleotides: TGCGCCAGCAGCCAGGGACATATAGAGTCACCCCTCCACTTT. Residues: CASSQGHIESPLHF.

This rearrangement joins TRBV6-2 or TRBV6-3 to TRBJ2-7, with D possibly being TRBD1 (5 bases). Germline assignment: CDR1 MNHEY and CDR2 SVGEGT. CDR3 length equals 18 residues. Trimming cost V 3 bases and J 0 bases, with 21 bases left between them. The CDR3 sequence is CASSYPSRRAGISYEQYF. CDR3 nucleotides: TGTGCCAGCAGTTATCCCTCTCGCAGGGCAGGTATCTCCTACGAGCAGTACTTC.

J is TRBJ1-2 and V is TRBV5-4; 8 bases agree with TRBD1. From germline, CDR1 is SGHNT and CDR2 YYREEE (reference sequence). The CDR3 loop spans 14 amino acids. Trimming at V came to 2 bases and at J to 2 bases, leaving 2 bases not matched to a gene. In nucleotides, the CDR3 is TGTGCCAGCAGCTTCAACAGGGGGAACTATGGCTACACCTTC. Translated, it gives CASSFNRGNYGYTF.

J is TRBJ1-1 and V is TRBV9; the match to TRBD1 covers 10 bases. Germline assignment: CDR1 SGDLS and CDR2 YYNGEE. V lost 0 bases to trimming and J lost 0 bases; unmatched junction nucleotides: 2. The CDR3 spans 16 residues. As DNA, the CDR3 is TGTGCCAGCAGCGTAGCGGGACAGGGGTTGAACACTGAAGCTTTCTTT. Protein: CASSVAGQGLNTEAFF.

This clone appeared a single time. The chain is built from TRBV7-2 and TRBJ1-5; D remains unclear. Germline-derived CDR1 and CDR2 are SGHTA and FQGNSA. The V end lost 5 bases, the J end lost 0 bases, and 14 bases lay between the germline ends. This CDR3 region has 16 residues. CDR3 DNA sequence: TGTGCCAGCAGCCCTCACCAGGTATATAGCAATCAGCCCCAGCATTTT. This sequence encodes CASSPHQVYSNQPQHF.

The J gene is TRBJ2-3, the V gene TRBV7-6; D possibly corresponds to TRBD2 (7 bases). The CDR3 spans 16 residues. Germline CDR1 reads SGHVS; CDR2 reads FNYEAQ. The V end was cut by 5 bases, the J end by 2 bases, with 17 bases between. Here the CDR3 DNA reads TGTGCCAGCAGCCCGGCCGGAGGGGGGGTCACAGATACGCAGTATTTT. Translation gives CASSPAGGGVTDTQYF.